A selection of T cell receptor beta chains follows, all from one sample in a study of OX40 agonist ivuxolimab in advanced cancers. Here immunoSEQ multiplex PCR was the method, and the copy in TCRdb shows in-frame clones only, minus some. The sample has 75,000 to 90,000 clones, about 94% seen once. The sample was CD4+ or CD8+ T cells sorted from blood, taken in a trial of the OX40 agonist ivuxolimab. All receptors come from an adult with an advanced solid tumor such as melanoma, head and neck, liver or kidney cancer. The CDR3 runs from the conserved cysteine through the conserved F or W. Each record gives: V gene, CDR3 length, D gene, J gene, clone size, CDR3 protein, CDR3 DNA. The D gene is left open where the match is weak. Where a row states a size, it is once, few, many or the class of an expanded clone; other rows omit it.

TRBV10-2	14	TRBD2	TRBJ2-7	NA	CATRKAGGTYEQYF	TGCGCCACCCGGAAAGCGGGAGGAACCTACGAGCAGTACTTC
TRBV28	14	NA	TRBJ2-5	NA	CASRRTGIQGTQYF	TGTGCCAGCAGACGAACAGGGATCCAAGGGACCCAGTACTTC
TRBV6-5	14	NA	TRBJ1-2	NA	CASSYSKGTRGYTF	TGTGCCAGCAGTTACTCGAAGGGAACGCGGGGCTACACCTTC
TRBV19	18	TRBD1	TRBJ2-6	NA	CASSSSGTGVSGANVLTF	TGTGCCAGTAGTAGCTCCGGGACAGGGGTCTCTGGGGCCAACGTCCTGACTTTC
TRBV30	18	TRBD2	TRBJ2-4	NA	CACLGGSGSALPKNIQYF	TGTGCCTGCCTCGGCGGTAGCGGGAGCGCGCTTCCCAAAAACATTCAGTACTTC
TRBV11-2	14	NA	TRBJ2-7	NA	CASRLAGQGFEQYF	TGTGCCAGCAGGCTAGCGGGACAGGGTTTCGAGCAGTACTTC
TRBV2	15	TRBD1	TRBJ1-5	once	CASRGQGSYNQPQHF	TGTGCCAGCAGGGGACAGGGCTCATACAATCAGCCCCAGCATTTT
TRBV29-1	15	TRBD2	TRBJ2-5	NA	CSVGPQGGGLETQYF	TGCAGCGTTGGACCCCAGGGCGGGGGTCTAGAGACCCAGTACTTC
TRBV7-2	14	NA	TRBJ1-1	NA	CASSIGTPNTEAFF	TGTGCCAGCAGCATCGGGACGCCGAACACTGAAGCTTTCTTT
TRBV7-7	20	TRBD2	TRBJ2-1	NA	CASSPRQKTSGDPTYNEQFF	TGTGCTAGCAGCCCGCGACAGAAGACTAGCGGGGATCCGACCTACAATGAGCAGTTCTTC
TRBV18	14	NA	TRBJ2-7	NA	CASSPDRANYEQYF	TGTGCCAGCTCACCAGACCGGGCCAACTACGAGCAGTACTTC
TRBV2	14	NA	TRBJ1-2	once	CASTLDRRYYGYTF	TGTGCCAGCACTTTGGACAGAAGGTACTATGGCTACACCTTC
TRBV7-2	14	TRBD1	TRBJ1-1	NA	CASSGRSDRGEAFF	TGTGCCAGCAGCGGAAGGAGCGACAGGGGAGAAGCTTTCTTT
TRBV18	15	TRBD2	TRBJ2-3	once	CASSGIAGGPHTQYF	TGTGCCAGCTCAGGAATAGCGGGAGGGCCACATACGCAGTATTTT
TRBV4-1	15	TRBD2	TRBJ2-3	NA	CASSQDRAPGGVQYF	TGCGCCAGCAGCCAAGATCGGGCTCCCGGGGGGGTGCAGTATTTT
TRBV19	14	TRBD2	TRBJ2-2	once	CATSTSGALGELFF	TGTGCCACCTCGACTAGCGGGGCCCTCGGGGAGCTGTTTTTT
TRBV7-2	15	TRBD2	TRBJ2-2	NA	CASSQEGGSTGELFF	TGTGCCAGCAGCCAAGAGGGAGGGTCCACCGGGGAGCTGTTTTTT
TRBV7-2	14	TRBD2	TRBJ2-2	NA	CASRSGLATGELFF	TGTGCCAGCAGATCCGGACTAGCGACCGGGGAGCTGTTTTTT
TRBV30	14	TRBD1	TRBJ1-1	NA	CAWTRTGGNTEAFF	TGTGCCTGGACCCGGACAGGGGGGAACACTGAAGCTTTCTTT
TRBV19	21	TRBD2	TRBJ2-1	NA	CASSKNRIGTSGIRSYNEQFF	TGTGCCAGTAGTAAAAATCGGATCGGGACTAGCGGGATACGGTCCTACAATGAGCAGTTCTTC
TRBV2	12	NA	TRBJ2-5	NA	CASTYLRETQYF	TGTGCCAGCACCTATCTTCGAGAGACCCAGTACTTC
TRBV7-9	16	TRBD2	TRBJ2-3	NA	CASRPDAGGLTDTQYF	TGTGCCAGCAGGCCAGATGCGGGAGGGCTGACAGATACGCAGTATTTT
TRBV19	16	NA	TRBJ2-5	NA	CASSRTPNFLQETQYF	TGTGCCAGTAGTAGGACTCCTAATTTTTTACAAGAGACCCAGTACTTC
TRBV19	15	TRBD2	TRBJ2-2	NA	CASSIGGSNTGELFF	TGTGCCAGTAGTATCGGCGGGAGTAACACCGGGGAGCTGTTTTTT
TRBV28	15	NA	TRBJ1-5	NA	CASSYPPRSNQPQHF	TGTGCCAGCAGCTACCCCCCAAGGAGCAATCAGCCCCAGCATTTT
TRBV11-3	15	NA	TRBJ1-3	NA	CASSPAGFSGNTIYF	TGTGCCAGCAGCCCGGCAGGGTTCTCTGGAAACACCATATATTTT
TRBV30	13	NA	TRBJ1-4	NA	CAWSGMGTEKLFF	TGTGCCTGGAGTGGGATGGGTACGGAAAAACTGTTTTTT
TRBV9	14	TRBD2	TRBJ2-3	NA	CASSVGTSTDTQYF	TGTGCCAGCAGCGTGGGGACTAGTACAGATACGCAGTATTTT
TRBV28	14	TRBD1	TRBJ1-2	NA	CASSLAGQGHGYTF	TGTGCCAGCAGTTTAGCTGGACAGGGCCATGGCTACACCTTC
TRBV6-5	15	TRBD1	TRBJ1-2	once	CASRLQGPINYGYTF	TGTGCCAGCAGGTTACAGGGGCCCATTAACTATGGCTACACCTTC
TRBV7-8	17	NA	TRBJ1-2	NA	CASSSLPSADLDYGYTF	TGTGCCAGCAGCTCTCTCCCCTCGGCCGACCTAGACTATGGCTACACCTTC
TRBV6-1	14	TRBD1	TRBJ1-2	NA	CASSAGTGTAGYTF	TGTGCCAGCAGCGCCGGGACAGGGACGGCGGGCTACACCTTC
TRBV6-6	15	TRBD1	TRBJ1-4	NA	CASTLITGGREKLFF	TGTGCCAGCACCCTCATTACAGGGGGCAGAGAAAAACTGTTTTTT
TRBV5-1	17	NA	TRBJ2-7	NA	CASSLISPGAGEEEQYF	TGCGCCAGCAGCTTGATTTCTCCGGGAGCCGGGGAAGAGGAGCAGTACTTC
TRBV7-9	14	NA	TRBJ2-7	NA	CASSPVGRGYEQYF	TGTGCCAGCAGCCCCGTCGGGCGGGGTTACGAGCAGTACTTC
TRBV30	15	NA	TRBJ2-1	NA	CAWNRGGSSYNEQFF	TGTGCCTGGAATAGGGGGGGAAGCTCCTACAATGAGCAGTTCTTC
TRBV28	17	TRBD1	TRBJ2-2	NA	CASSSGQGGINTGELFF	TGTGCCAGCAGTTCAGGACAGGGAGGAATCAACACCGGGGAGCTGTTTTTT
TRBV6-5	13	TRBD2	TRBJ2-1	NA	CASVRTRSHEQFF	TGTGCCAGCGTCCGGACTAGATCACATGAGCAGTTCTTC
TRBV19	15	TRBD2	TRBJ2-5	NA	CASSSSSGGSETQYF	TGTGCCAGTAGCTCCTCTAGCGGGGGCTCGGAGACCCAGTACTTC
TRBV12-2	16	NA	TRBJ2-7	NA	CASRLALAGGPYEQYF	TGTGCAAGTCGCTTAGCCTTAGCGGGAGGGCCCTACGAGCAGTACTTC
TRBV6-5	14	TRBD1	TRBJ1-4	NA	CASSGGQGIRKLFF	TGTGCCAGCAGTGGGGGACAGGGGATCCGAAAACTGTTTTTT